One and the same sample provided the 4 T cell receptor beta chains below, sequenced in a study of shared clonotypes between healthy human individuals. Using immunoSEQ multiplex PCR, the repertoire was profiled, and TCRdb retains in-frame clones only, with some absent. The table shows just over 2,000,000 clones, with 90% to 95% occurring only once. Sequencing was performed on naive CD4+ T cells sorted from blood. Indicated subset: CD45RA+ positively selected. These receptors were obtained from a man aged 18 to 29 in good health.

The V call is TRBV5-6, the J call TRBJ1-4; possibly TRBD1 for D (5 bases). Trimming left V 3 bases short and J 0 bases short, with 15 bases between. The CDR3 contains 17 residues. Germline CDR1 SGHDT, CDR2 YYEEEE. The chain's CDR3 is CASSWGPDSATNEKLFF. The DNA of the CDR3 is TGTGCCAGCAGCTGGGGCCCTGACAGCGCAACTAATGAAAAACTGTTTTTT.

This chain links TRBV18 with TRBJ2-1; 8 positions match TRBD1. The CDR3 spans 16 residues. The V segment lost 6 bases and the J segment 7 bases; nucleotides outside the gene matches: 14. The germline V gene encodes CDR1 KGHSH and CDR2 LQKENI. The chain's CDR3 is CASSGTRQGMGNEQFF. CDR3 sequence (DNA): TGTGCCAGCTCTGGAACGAGACAGGGGATGGGAAATGAGCAGTTCTTC.

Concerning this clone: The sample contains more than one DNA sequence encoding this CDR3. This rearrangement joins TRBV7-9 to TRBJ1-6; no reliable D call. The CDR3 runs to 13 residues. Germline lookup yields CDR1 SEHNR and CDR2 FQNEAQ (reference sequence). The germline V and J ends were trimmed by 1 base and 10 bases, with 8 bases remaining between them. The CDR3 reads CASSLDSLSPLHF. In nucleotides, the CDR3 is TGTGCCAGCAGCTTAGACAGTCTGTCACCCCTCCACTTT.

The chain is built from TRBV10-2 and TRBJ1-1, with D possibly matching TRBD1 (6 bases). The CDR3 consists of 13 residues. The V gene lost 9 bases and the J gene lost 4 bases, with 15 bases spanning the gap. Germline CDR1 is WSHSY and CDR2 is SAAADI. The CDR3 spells CASQRDIGTEAFF. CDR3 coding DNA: TGCGCCAGTCAGCGGGACATTGGCACTGAAGCTTTCTTT.